These 19 T cell receptor beta chains originate from one sample sequenced in a study of PD-L1 blockade in urothelial cancer. Time point reported: peripheral blood 6 weeks after treatment start. TCRdb's copy holds only in-frame clones and misses some; the assay was immunoSEQ multiplex PCR. The sample holds 66,000 or so clones; 88% are singletons and the top ten take about 11%. The sequenced sample was PBMCs, obtained around atezolizumab (anti-PD-L1) treatment. The origin of the receptors is a man aged 55 to 70 with urothelial cancer.

The chain links TRBV6-6 to TRBJ1-2; perhaps TRBD1 as D (5 bases). The CDR3 contains 12 residues. CDR1 is MNHNY, CDR2 SVGAGI, per germline (reference sequence). The ends were cut back, 2 bases at V and 7 bases at J, with 8 bases in the middle. CDR3 in DNA: TGTGCCAGCAGTTACGCAGGGTCTGGCTACACCTTC. Residues: CASSYAGSGYTF.

The V gene is TRBV7-9, the J gene TRBJ1-1; tentative D call: TRBD1 (5 bases). Trimming shortened V by 0 bases and J by 5 bases, and 13 bases separated the two germline ends. Per germline, CDR1 SEHNR and CDR2 FQNEAQ (reference sequence). The CDR3 loop spans 15 amino acids. The CDR3 nucleotides are TGTGCCAGCAGCTTAGCCAGTGGGGGGAGGACTGAAGCTTTCTTT. It codes for CASSLASGGRTEAFF.

J is TRBJ2-3 and V is TRBV5-1; 12 bases fit TRBD2. Germline V CDR1 and CDR2: SGHRS, YFSETQ. This CDR3 region has 16 residues. The V gene end was trimmed by 4 bases and the J gene end by 2 bases; junction bases not matched to a gene: 5. The CDR3 DNA follows: TGCGCCAGCAGCACCGGACTAGCGGGATTCACAGATACGCAGTATTTT. Residues: CASSTGLAGFTDTQYF.

The chain combines TRBV7-9 with TRBJ2-4; TRBD2 might be the D (6 bases). Between the trimmed V and J ends, which lost 1 base and 0 bases, there was a span of 10 bases. The CDR3 runs 16 residues. Germline CDR1 SEHNR, CDR2 FQNEAQ (reference sequence). The CDR3 spells CASSLDGGLAKNIQYF. The DNA of the CDR3 is TGTGCCAGCAGCTTAGATGGGGGGTTAGCCAAAAACATTCAGTACTTC.

The genes are TRBV9 and TRBJ2-3; unclear D gene. Germline-derived CDR1 and CDR2 are SGDLS and YYNGEE. Trimming pared 4 bases from V and 2 bases from J, leaving 20 bases between. The CDR3 is 17 amino acids. CDR3 in amino acids: CASSPRLNSLLTDTQYF. CDR3 coding DNA: TGTGCCAGCAGCCCCAGACTGAACTCGCTCCTCACAGATACGCAGTATTTT.

CDR3 in DNA: TGTGCCAGCAGCCAAGTGGAGGGTGGCCAAGAGACCCAGTACTTC. Translated, it gives CASSQVEGGQETQYF. The chain employs TRBV4-2 and TRBJ2-5; TRBD2 might be the D (6 bases). CDR1 and CDR2 (germline): LGHNA, YNFKEQ. The CDR3 runs to 15 residues. Trimming removed 1 base from V and 1 base from J, with 10 bases in between.

The chain couples TRBV18 to TRBJ2-1, with a weak D call TRBD1 (6 bases). This CDR3 has 16 residues. Trimming took 6 bases from V and 0 from J, leaving 15 bases between them. CDR1 is KGHSH and CDR2 is LQKENI in the germline V gene. For the CDR3, the DNA is TGTGCCAGCTCGGAGAGGACAGCGAGCTCCTACAATGAGCAGTTCTTC. This encodes CASSERTASSYNEQFF.

The CDR3 DNA reads TGTGCCAGCAGCTTGGGAGACGTCCTGACTTTC. This codes for CASSLGDVLTF. This rearrangement joins TRBV5-5 to TRBJ2-6; D is unresolved. CDR3 length equals 11 residues. The V end was cut by 0 bases, the J end by 11 bases, with 3 bases between. Germline lookup yields CDR1 SGHKS and CDR2 YYEKEE (reference sequence).

The chain uses TRBV5-4 and TRBJ2-7; D is perhaps TRBD1 (6 bases). Per germline, CDR1 SGHNT and CDR2 YYREEE (reference sequence). This CDR3 comprises 14 residues. With 5 bases removed from V and 3 bases from J, the gap between germline ends came to 15 bases. The CDR3 coding sequence is TGTGCCAGCAGTGCGACAGGTTCGAGCTACGAGCAGTACTTC. It encodes CASSATGSSYEQYF.

This clone showed up just once. The chain is built from TRBV5-1 and TRBJ1-4; D ambiguous. Germline loops: CDR1 SGHRS, CDR2 YFSETQ. V lost 0 bases to trimming and J lost 8 bases, with 8 bases between them. This CDR3 region has 13 residues. The CDR3, as DNA: TGCGCCAGCAGCTTGGTAATGAGGGAAAAACTGTTTTTT. Translation: CASSLVMREKLFF.

This clone was recorded a few times. The chain joins TRBV6-1 to TRBJ1-2; 8 nucleotides line up with TRBD1. The CDR3 has 15 residues. V lost 0 bases to trimming and J lost 5 bases; unmatched junction nucleotides: 5. The germline V gene encodes CDR1 MNHNS and CDR2 SASEGT. This CDR3 reads CASSEASGQGYGYTF. The CDR3 coding sequence is TGTGCCAGCAGTGAAGCGTCAGGACAGGGATATGGCTACACCTTC.

The chain uses TRBV19 and TRBJ2-1; TRBD2 aligns across 9 bases. V trimming: 7 bases; J trimming: 6 bases; junction bases outside the gene matches: 19. The CDR3 is made up of 18 amino acids. CDR1 LNHDA and CDR2 SQIVND come from the germline V gene (reference sequence). DNA for the CDR3: TGTGCCAGTAACTCATATCCCGGGACTAGCTGGGGTGGCAATGAGCAGTTCTTC. This codes for CASNSYPGTSWGGNEQFF.

V usage is TRBV4-1 and J usage is TRBJ2-7, with a tentative D call TRBD1 (5 bases). Germline loops: CDR1 MGHRA, CDR2 YSYEKL. The CDR3 extends over 14 amino acids. V was shortened by 4 bases and J by 0 bases, with 10 bases between the two germline ends. The CDR3: CASSPGPGSYEQYF. CDR3 sequence (DNA): TGCGCCAGCAGCCCAGGGCCGGGCTCCTACGAGCAGTACTTC.

The rearrangement uses TRBV7-2 and TRBJ2-6; 8 bases line up with TRBD2. CDR1 and CDR2 (germline): SGHTA, FQGNSA. The CDR3 is 15 residues long. Losses at the gene ends were 8 bases for V and 2 bases for J; bases not matched to a gene: 5. The DNA of the CDR3 is TGTGCCAGCGCCCCGGGGGGGGCTGGGGCCAACGTCCTGACTTTC. This gives the protein CASAPGGAGANVLTF. Full variable domain (missing parts from reference TRBV7-2 and TRBJ2-6): GAGVSQSPSNKVTEKGKDVELRCDPISGHTALYWYRQSLGQGLEFLIYFQGNSAPDKSGLPSDRFSAERTGGSVSTLTIQRTQQEDSAVYLCASAPGGAGANVLTFGAGSRLTVL.

The V call is TRBV13, the J call TRBJ2-3, with a possible D match to TRBD1 (5 bases). V lost 4 bases and J 0 bases, leaving 11 bases between the germline ends. This CDR3 spans 15 amino acids. The germline gives CDR1 PRHDT, CDR2 FYEKMQ (reference sequence). The CDR3 bases are TGTGCCAGCAGCTCGACGACAGCCAGCACAGATACGCAGTATTTT. Translating gives CASSSTTASTDTQYF.

This rearrangement joins TRBV7-9 to TRBJ1-3, with TRBD1 matching 10 bases. Trimming removed 3 bases from V and 4 bases from J; junction bases left unmatched: 6. The CDR3 contains 16 residues. Germline assignment: CDR1 SEHNR and CDR2 FQNEAQ (reference sequence). CDR3 sequence (DNA): TGTGCCAGCAGCTTCCGAGGGGACAGGGGAGGAAACACCATATATTTT. Translating it yields CASSFRGDRGGNTIYF.

The chain recombines TRBV19 with TRBJ2-7, with TRBD1 matching over 10 bases. Germline CDR1 is LNHDA and CDR2 is SQIVND (reference sequence). Trimming cost V 6 bases and J 2 bases; bases outside gene matches: 7. The CDR3 spans 15 residues. CDR3 DNA: TGTGCCAGTAGCGAGAGGGGACAGGGGACCTACGAGCAGTACTTC. Translation gives CASSERGQGTYEQYF.

V usage is TRBV19 and J usage is TRBJ2-5; 13 bases are a match to TRBD2. Trimming took 6 bases from V and 5 from J; bases not matched to a gene: 3. CDR3 length: 14 amino acids. The germline V gene has CDR1 LNHDA and CDR2 SQIVND (reference sequence). The CDR3 here is CASSKLAGGETQYF. The DNA of the CDR3 is TGTGCCAGTAGCAAACTAGCGGGAGGGGAGACCCAGTACTTC.

In this sample, this clone turned up a few times. The CDR3 protein is CASSVAGQGSHEQYF. As DNA, the CDR3 is TGTGCCAGCAGCGTAGCGGGACAGGGGAGCCACGAGCAGTACTTC. J is TRBJ2-7 and V is TRBV9; TRBD1 aligns across 10 bases. V gave up 0 bases and J gave up 5 bases; unmatched junction bases: 5. Looked up from germline, CDR1 is SGDLS and CDR2 is YYNGEE. The CDR3 totals 15 residues.